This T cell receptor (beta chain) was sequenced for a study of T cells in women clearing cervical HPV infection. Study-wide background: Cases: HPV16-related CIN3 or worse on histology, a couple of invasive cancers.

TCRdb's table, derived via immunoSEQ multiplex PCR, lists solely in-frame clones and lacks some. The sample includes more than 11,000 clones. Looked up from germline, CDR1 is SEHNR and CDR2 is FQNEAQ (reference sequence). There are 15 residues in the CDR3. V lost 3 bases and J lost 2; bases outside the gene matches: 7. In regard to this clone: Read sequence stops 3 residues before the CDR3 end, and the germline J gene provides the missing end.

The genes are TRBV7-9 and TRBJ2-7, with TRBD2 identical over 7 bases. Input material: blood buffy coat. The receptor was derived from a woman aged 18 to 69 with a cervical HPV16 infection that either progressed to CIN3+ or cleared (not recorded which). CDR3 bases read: TGTGCCAGCAGCTTGCGGGAGACCTCCCCCTACGAG. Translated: CASSLRETSPYE. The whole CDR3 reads CASSLRETSPYEQYF.